The 20 T cell receptor beta chains given below trace back to one sample, sequenced in a study of blood T cell repertoires in COVID-19. Sequencing was performed with immunoSEQ multiplex PCR; in TCRdb, only in-frame clones are kept and a portion is missing. Among 300,000 to 400,000 clones listed, approximately 89% were seen once. Sequencing was done on a sample of peripheral blood. All receptors derive from a woman aged 18-35 years who had recovered from COVID-19.

This sequence joins TRBV28 and TRBJ1-2, with D maybe TRBD1 (5 bases). Germline CDR1 reads MDHEN; CDR2 reads SYDVKM. V was pared by 6 bases and J by 2 bases, with 13 bases between. The length of the CDR3 is 14 residues. The CDR3 here is CASRVYTGNYGYTF. CDR3 coding DNA: TGTGCCAGCAGGGTATATACAGGAAACTATGGCTACACCTTC.

The gene calls are TRBV6-5 and TRBJ1-1, with D possibly matching TRBD1 (5 bases). In germline, CDR1 is MNHEY, CDR2 SVGAGI. Trimming pared 5 bases from V and 2 bases from J, leaving 9 bases between. The CDR3 runs to 13 residues. The CDR3 loop reads CASSIQANTEAFF. The CDR3 DNA follows: TGTGCCAGCAGTATACAGGCCAACACTGAAGCTTTCTTT.

The V call is TRBV4-3, the J call TRBJ2-4; the match to TRBD2 covers 9 bases. This CDR3 spans 17 amino acids. After removal of 1 base from V and 1 base from J, the junction contained 5 bases not matched to a gene. Germline lookup yields CDR1 LGHNA and CDR2 YSLEER. The CDR3 region has the DNA TGCGCCAGCAGCCAAGGTAGCGGGAGTGGGGCCAAAAACATTCAGTACTTC. Residues: CASSQGSGSGAKNIQYF.

The rearrangement links TRBV12-3 or TRBV12-4 to TRBJ1-4, with D unresolved. V gave up 2 bases and J gave up 5 bases, with 6 bases separating them. The CDR3 has 13 residues. The CDR3 nucleotides read TGTGCCAGCAGTTTATTGGGCAATGAAAAACTGTTTTTT. Residues: CASSLLGNEKLFF.

The rearrangement joins TRBV12-3 or TRBV12-4 to TRBJ2-2, with D uncertain. V was cut by 3 bases and J by 9 bases, with 5 bases left in between. This CDR3 is built from 11 residues. The DNA of the CDR3 is TGTGCCAGCAGTTTCGTCCGGGAGCTGTTTTTT. Translation: CASSFVRELFF.

This clone was counted once. The chain couples TRBV30 to TRBJ1-1; 7 nucleotides agree with TRBD1. CDR1 and CDR2 (germline): GTSNPN, SVGIG (reference sequence). There are 13 residues in the CDR3. The junction had 6 bases not matched to a gene; V was cut back by 0 bases and J by 8 bases. The CDR3 coding sequence is TGTGCCTGGAGTGTACTAGAGGGGGCAGAAGCTTTCTTT. This gives the protein CAWSVLEGAEAFF.

Only one count was recorded for this clone. The chain couples TRBV27 to TRBJ1-6, with TRBD1 as a possible D gene (5 bases). The CDR3 consists of 16 residues. The germline V gene has CDR1 MNHEY and CDR2 SMNVEV (reference sequence). Trimming shortened V by 5 bases and J by 3 bases, and 14 bases separated the two germline ends. The CDR3 loop is CASSERQGFYNSPLHF. The CDR3, as DNA: TGTGCCAGCAGTGAACGCCAGGGATTCTATAATTCACCCCTCCACTTT.

The V call is TRBV5-6, the J call TRBJ1-4; no firm D call. Trimming took off 1 base at V and 8 bases at J, with 12 bases between the two ends. CDR1 is SGHDT, CDR2 YYEEEE, per germline. The CDR3 is 14 residues long. The DNA of the CDR3 is TGTGCCAGCAGCTTGTGGGCCACGGGGGAAAAACTGTTTTTT. This encodes CASSLWATGEKLFF.

The chain's CDR3 is CASQEVFIAGNSPLHF. The CDR3 nucleotides read TGCGCTTCTCAGGAGGTTTTTATAGCCGGTAATTCACCCCTCCACTTT. J is TRBJ1-6 and V is TRBV4-3; unclear D gene. CDR3 length equals 16 residues. Germline V gene lookup returns CDR1 LGHNA and CDR2 YSLEER.

As DNA, the CDR3 is TGTGCCAGCAGCTTCCGGGAAAAAGGAGACAATGAGCAGTTCTTC. It is translated as CASSFREKGDNEQFF. This sequence joins TRBV7-2 and TRBJ2-1; perhaps TRBD2 as D (5 bases). The germline CDR1 and CDR2 sequences are SGHTA and FQGNSA. The germline V and J ends were trimmed by 3 bases and 5 bases, with 14 bases remaining between them. The CDR3 loop spans 15 amino acids.

The chain employs TRBV6-2 or TRBV6-3 and TRBJ2-1; TRBD2 agrees at 11 bases. Germline lookup yields CDR1 MNHEY and CDR2 SVGEGT. This CDR3 spans 16 amino acids. V dropped 5 bases and J dropped 6; count of bases not matched to a gene: 9. The CDR3 spells CASSRPTSGIGNEQFF. In nucleotides, the CDR3 is TGTGCCAGCAGTCGACCGACTAGCGGGATAGGCAATGAGCAGTTCTTC.

The chain links TRBV12-3 or TRBV12-4 to TRBJ2-3; 11 nucleotides line up with TRBD2. CDR3 length equals 13 residues. Germline trimming cut 2 bases from V and 8 bases from J; bases unmatched to any gene: 0. Here the CDR3 reads CASSLLAGGTQYF. The CDR3 region has the DNA TGTGCCAGCAGTTTACTAGCGGGGGGTACGCAGTATTTT.

The rearrangement uses TRBV29-1 and TRBJ2-1; D is uncertain. Looked up from germline, CDR1 is SQVTM and CDR2 is ANQGSEA. Trimming took off 3 bases at V and 1 base at J, with 4 bases between the two ends. CDR3 length: 12 residues. The CDR3 region has the DNA TGCAGCGTTGAGGAGTCCTACAATGAGCAGTTCTTC. It codes for CSVEESYNEQFF.

The chain is built from TRBV5-4 and TRBJ2-3; 9 bases agree with TRBD1. The CDR3 contains 15 residues. Trimming removed 4 bases from V and 3 bases from J; junction bases left unmatched: 6. Germline V lookup: CDR1 SGHNT, CDR2 YYREEE (reference sequence). The CDR3 is CASSLSGTGTDTQYF. CDR3 bases: TGTGCCAGCAGCCTATCCGGGACAGGGACAGATACGCAGTATTTT.

The rearrangement joins TRBV13 to TRBJ2-3; possibly TRBD1 for D (7 bases). Trimming pared 5 bases from V and 4 bases from J, leaving 22 bases between. Per the germline V gene, CDR1 is PRHDT and CDR2 is FYEKMQ (reference sequence). CDR3 size: 17 residues. Here the CDR3 reads CASSPRGYSRGADTQYF. The DNA of the CDR3 is TGTGCCAGCAGCCCCAGGGGGTACTCAAGGGGGGCAGATACGCAGTATTTT. Supplemented by reference TRBV13 and TRBJ2-3, the full variable domain reads AAGVIQSPRHLIKEKRETATLKCYPIPRHDTVYWYQQGPGQDPQFLISFYEKMQSDKGSIPDRFSAQQFSDYHSELNMSSLELGDSALYFCASSPRGYSRGADTQYFGPGTRLTVL.

The chain employs TRBV5-1 and TRBJ1-2; D possibly corresponds to TRBD1 (6 bases). V lost 7 bases, J lost 0 bases, and 16 bases lay in between. The V gene's germline CDR1 is SGHRS and CDR2 YFSETQ. The CDR3 sequence is 15 residues long. The DNA for the CDR3 is TGCGCCAGCGGAGCCGGGACAACAACTAACTATGGCTACACCTTC. This gives the protein CASGAGTTTNYGYTF.

J is TRBJ2-3 and V is TRBV4-1; TRBD2 might be the D (5 bases). Trimming pared 0 bases from V and 0 bases from J, leaving 13 bases between. This CDR3 spans 17 amino acids. Per the germline V gene, CDR1 is MGHRA and CDR2 is YSYEKL. The CDR3 loop reads CASSQDVPGSSTDTQYF. The CDR3 nucleotides read TGCGCCAGCAGCCAAGACGTGCCGGGATCTAGCACAGATACGCAGTATTTT.

The chain has TRBV11-3 and TRBJ1-4; D is unclear. Germline V gene sequence: CDR1 SGHNT, CDR2 YENEEA. Trimming removed 5 bases from V and 8 bases from J, with 12 bases in between. This CDR3 has 13 residues. The CDR3 loop is CASSPAGREKLFF. The CDR3, as DNA: TGTGCCAGCAGCCCAGCGGGGAGGGAAAAACTGTTTTTT.

The rearrangement links TRBV6-6 to TRBJ2-1; tentatively, D is TRBD1 (5 bases). The germline gives CDR1 MNHNY, CDR2 SVGAGI (reference sequence). This CDR3 has 15 amino acids. Trimming cost V 2 bases and J 3 bases, with 11 bases left between them. CDR3 in DNA: TGTGCCAGCAGTTACGTTCTCCAGGGCTACAATGAGCAGTTCTTC. Translating it yields CASSYVLQGYNEQFF.

This clone has a single count. J is TRBJ1-2 and V is TRBV5-4; TRBD1 matches at 7 bases. After removal of 4 bases from V and 8 bases from J, the junction contained 14 bases not matched to a gene. The germline V gene encodes CDR1 SGHNT and CDR2 YYREEE (reference sequence). CDR3 length: 15 residues. The CDR3 region has the DNA TGTGCCAGCAGCCCGGCCCGGGACAGCACATCAGGCTACACCTTC. Its translation: CASSPARDSTSGYTF.